These 3 T cell receptor beta chains were all obtained from the same sample, sequenced in a study of CD8 T cells in ankylosing spondylitis. The antigens of these receptors remain unknown. Notes on the study in general: A motif of eight or nine highly homologous TCR beta variants was seen as apparently characteristic of ankylosing spondylitis blood.

TCRdb reprocessed the 5' RACE reads with MiXCR, giving one entry per CDR3 protein. The table lists approximately 400,000 distinct CDR3 sequences, roughly 18% of them singletons, with approximately 1% in the top ten. The sequencing sample was made of blood, either unsorted or a sorted T cell fraction (not recorded which). The receptors were sampled from a male donor with ankylosing spondylitis.

The sample holds a few counts of this clonotype. The chain is built from TRBV28 and TRBJ2-5; 7 bases align to TRBD2. Losses at the gene ends were 6 bases for V and 5 bases for J; bases not matched to a gene: 18. This CDR3 comprises 17 residues. The germline gives CDR1 MDHEN, CDR2 SYDVKM. The CDR3 coding sequence is TGTGCCAGCAGCACCGCGGGCGGGAGCCAAGGAAGGGAGACCCAGTACTTC. Protein product: CASSTAGGSQGRETQYF.

Ten or more counts support this clonotype. The V gene is TRBV27, the J gene TRBJ1-1, with 7 bases fitting TRBD1. Per germline, CDR1 MNHEY and CDR2 SMNVEV (reference sequence). The V gene end was trimmed by 10 bases and the J gene end by 1 base; junction bases not matched to a gene: 6. The CDR3 contains 13 residues. The CDR3 reads CAIVQGSNTEAFF. The CDR3 DNA is TGTGCCATCGTACAGGGGTCGAACACTGAAGCTTTCTTT.

The chain uses TRBV15 and TRBJ1-2, with a tentative D call TRBD1 (5 bases). The CDR3 contains 15 residues. CDR1 and CDR2 from the germline V gene are LNHNV and YYDKDF (reference sequence). V was pared by 1 base and J by 2 bases, with 11 bases between. The CDR3 region has the DNA TGTGCCACCAGCAGAGCAGAGGGGCCCAACTATGGCTACACCTTC. Amino acids: CATSRAEGPNYGYTF.